Given below is one T cell receptor beta chain in context. Profiled with immunoSEQ multiplex PCR; TCRdb holds only in-frame clones, not every one. The table includes around 23,000 clones, about four fifths detected once. The CDR3 loop spans 13 amino acids. Trimming cost V 5 bases and J 9 bases, with 16 bases left between them. CDR1 SGHTA and CDR2 FQGNSA come from the germline V gene. The data are from a study of blood T cell repertoires in COVID-19. The wider study: PBMCs, B-cell-depleted T cells, or T cells provided the cDNA or gDNA that made up the material.

This sequence joins TRBV7-2 and TRBJ1-2; maybe TRBD1 (6 bases). The specimen sequenced was peripheral blood. The receptor was derived from a human donor in a cohort sampled during active COVID-19. The CDR3 protein is CASSLGTMGRYTF. The CDR3 bases are TGTGCCAGCAGCCTCGGGACAATGGGGCGCTACACCTTC.